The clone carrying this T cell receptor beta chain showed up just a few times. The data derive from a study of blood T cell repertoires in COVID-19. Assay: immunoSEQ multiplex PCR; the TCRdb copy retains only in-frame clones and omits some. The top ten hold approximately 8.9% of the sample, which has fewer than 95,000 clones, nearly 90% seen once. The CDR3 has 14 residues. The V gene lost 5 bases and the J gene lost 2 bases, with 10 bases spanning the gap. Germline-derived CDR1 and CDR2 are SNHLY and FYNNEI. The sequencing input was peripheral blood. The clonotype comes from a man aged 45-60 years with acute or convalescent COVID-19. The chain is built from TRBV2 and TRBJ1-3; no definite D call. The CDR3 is CASSSDGAGNTIYF. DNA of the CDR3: TGTGCCAGCAGTTCAGACGGAGCTGGAAACACCATATATTTT.